This T cell receptor beta chain was retrieved from a study of T cell responses to AZD1222 COVID-19 vaccine. Profiled with immunoSEQ multiplex PCR; TCRdb holds only in-frame clones, not every one. The top ten clones hold around 2.7% of a sample with some 140,000 clones, under 95% of them seen once. Comments on this clone: The antigen remains undetermined.

Broader study findings: Researchers took repertoire samples only after the peak T cell response had come. The study identified only six AZD1222 recipients as seropositive at baseline.

Per germline, CDR1 LNHDA and CDR2 SQIVND (reference sequence). This CDR3 is 12 amino acids long. V was trimmed by 5 bases and J by 6 bases, leaving 10 bases between them. Sequences were derived from peripheral blood, sampled on day 0 of AZD1222 vaccination. The chain employs TRBV19 and TRBJ1-1; D not certain. This receptor was obtained from an adult in good health. The CDR3 bases are TGTGCCAGTAGTTTCGGACGATCTGAAGCTTTCTTT. This encodes CASSFGRSEAFF.